These T cell receptor beta chains were read from a single sample in a study of cytomegalovirus exposure and HLA in healthy donors. Method: immunoSEQ multiplex PCR; TCRdb's copy keeps in-frame clones and lacks some. The data contain tens of thousands of clones, around 64% of them singletons. Source material: PBMCs. The receptors stem from a woman aged 50 to 65 in good health and CMV-seronegative. Both conserved end residues are part of each CDR3. Fields, in order: clone size, J gene, V gene, D gene, CDR3 DNA, CDR3 protein. A D gene is named only where the DNA matches it firmly. Clone sizes are given selectively: once, few, many, or a class where the clone is expanded.

abundance: -; j_gene: TRBJ1-6; v_gene: TRBV4-2; d_gene: -; CDR3nt: TGTGCCAGCAGCCAAGACTACAGTGGGGGGGATAATTCACCCCTCCACTTT; CDR3aa: CASSQDYSGGDNSPLHF
abundance: -; j_gene: TRBJ1-2; v_gene: TRBV5-6; d_gene: -; CDR3nt: TGTGCCAGCAGCTTGGAACAGGGACACTATGGCTACACCTTC; CDR3aa: CASSLEQGHYGYTF
abundance: few; j_gene: TRBJ2-1; v_gene: TRBV5-5; d_gene: TRBD2; CDR3nt: TGTGCCAGCAGCTCGACTAGCGGGCGATACAATGAGCAGTTCTTC; CDR3aa: CASSSTSGRYNEQFF
abundance: -; j_gene: TRBJ2-7; v_gene: TRBV15; d_gene: TRBD1; CDR3nt: TGTGCCACCAGCAGGGACAGGGGGGCCTACGAGCAGTACTTC; CDR3aa: CATSRDRGAYEQYF
abundance: -; j_gene: TRBJ2-7; v_gene: TRBV5-1; d_gene: TRBD2; CDR3nt: TGCGCCAGCAGACCCGGGACTAGCGGCGAGCAGTACTTC; CDR3aa: CASRPGTSGEQYF
abundance: many; j_gene: TRBJ1-5; v_gene: TRBV6-1; d_gene: -; CDR3nt: TGTGCCAGCAGTGAAGAAAGGGGTCAGCCCCAGCATTTT; CDR3aa: CASSEERGQPQHF
abundance: -; j_gene: TRBJ1-1; v_gene: TRBV7-9; d_gene: TRBD1; CDR3nt: TGTGCCAGCAGCTTCGGGACAGCTGAAGCTTTCTTT; CDR3aa: CASSFGTAEAFF
abundance: -; j_gene: TRBJ1-1; v_gene: TRBV5-1; d_gene: -; CDR3nt: TGCGCCAGCAGCCTAGCCGGGGCCGGGGGCACTGAAGCTTTCTTT; CDR3aa: CASSLAGAGGTEAFF
abundance: -; j_gene: TRBJ1-1; v_gene: TRBV28; d_gene: -; CDR3nt: TGTGCCAGCAGTTTTTGGATTCGTCGCAGGGGTACTGAAGCTTTCTTT; CDR3aa: CASSFWIRRRGTEAFF
abundance: -; j_gene: TRBJ1-2; v_gene: TRBV7-8; d_gene: TRBD1; CDR3nt: TGTGCCAGCAGCCTCCTACAGGGGGCCGAGACTTATGGCTACACCTTC; CDR3aa: CASSLLQGAETYGYTF
abundance: -; j_gene: TRBJ1-2; v_gene: TRBV10-1; d_gene: -; CDR3nt: TGCGCCAGCAGTGAGATCCGGGACACAGGAAACTATGGCTACACCTTC; CDR3aa: CASSEIRDTGNYGYTF
abundance: few; j_gene: TRBJ2-4; v_gene: TRBV28; d_gene: -; CDR3nt: TGTGCCAGCAGACCCCAGGGGACCAAAAACATTCAGTACTTC; CDR3aa: CASRPQGTKNIQYF
abundance: few; j_gene: TRBJ1-1; v_gene: TRBV6-5; d_gene: TRBD1; CDR3nt: TGTGCCAGCAGAAAGGGACAGAGGAACACTGAAGCTTTCTTT; CDR3aa: CASRKGQRNTEAFF
abundance: -; j_gene: TRBJ2-7; v_gene: TRBV5-1; d_gene: -; CDR3nt: TGCGCCAGCAGCTTGGCCGCAGGGATTGGCTCCTACGAGCAGTACTTC; CDR3aa: CASSLAAGIGSYEQYF
abundance: few; j_gene: TRBJ1-1; v_gene: TRBV7-6; d_gene: TRBD1; CDR3nt: TGTGCCAGCAGCTTAAGCGGGACAGGCGCTGAAGCTTTCTTT; CDR3aa: CASSLSGTGAEAFF
abundance: few; j_gene: TRBJ2-5; v_gene: TRBV25-1; d_gene: -; CDR3nt: TGTGCCAGCAGTCCCTCCCGGGCAGGGGGACTTGGGACCCAGTACTTC; CDR3aa: CASSPSRAGGLGTQYF
abundance: few; j_gene: TRBJ1-3; v_gene: TRBV28; d_gene: TRBD1; CDR3nt: TGTGCCAGCAGGAGACAGGGGGAAAACACCATATATTTT; CDR3aa: CASRRQGENTIYF
abundance: -; j_gene: TRBJ2-5; v_gene: TRBV6-5; d_gene: TRBD2; CDR3nt: TGTGCCAGCTGGACAGCGGGAGCAAGCGAGACCCAGTACTTC; CDR3aa: CASWTAGASETQYF
abundance: once; j_gene: TRBJ2-7; v_gene: TRBV5-1; d_gene: TRBD2; CDR3nt: TGCGCCAGCAGGGCGGGAGGGCACGAGCAGTACTTC; CDR3aa: CASRAGGHEQYF
abundance: -; j_gene: TRBJ1-2; v_gene: TRBV6-5; d_gene: -; CDR3nt: TGTGCCAGCAGTCGAACGGGGAACGTCGATGGCTACACCTTC; CDR3aa: CASSRTGNVDGYTF
abundance: -; j_gene: TRBJ1-4; v_gene: TRBV19; d_gene: TRBD1; CDR3nt: TGTGCCAGTAGTATAGATCGGGACAGGGGGATCGGTAATGAAAAACTGTTTTTT; CDR3aa: CASSIDRDRGIGNEKLFF